The present entry profiles one T cell receptor beta chain with its context. These data originate in a study of blood T cell repertoires in COVID-19. Repertoires were generated with immunoSEQ multiplex PCR, while TCRdb's copy carries only in-frame clones and drops some. The repertoire holds around 340,000 clones, with about 83% as singletons. Between the trimmed V and J ends, which lost 3 bases and 6 bases, there was a span of 8 bases. CDR3 length equals 12 residues. The material sequenced was peripheral blood. The chain is built from TRBV12-3 or TRBV12-4 and TRBJ1-1; possibly TRBD1 for D (6 bases). This sequence originates from a man aged 30 to 45 with active or convalescent COVID-19. CDR3 coding DNA: TGTGCCAGCAGTTTCGGACAGCCTGAAGCTTTCTTT. It codes for CASSFGQPEAFF.